The 24 T cell receptor beta chains reported below all come from one sample, sequenced in a study. TCRdb independently ran MiXCR on the RT-PCR reads; one entry per CDR3 protein. Among fewer than 800,000 distinct CDR3 sequences, 14% were seen once, and the ten largest hold roughly 3.6%. Sequencing was performed on memory CD4+ T cells from blood. All receptors derive from a female donor in good health, serving as a healthy control.

The J gene is TRBJ1-2, the V gene TRBV20-1; D is ambiguous. Trimming stripped 6 bases from V and 3 bases from J, with 14 bases between. The CDR3 spans 13 residues. Germline CDR1 and CDR2: DFQATT and SNEGSKA (reference sequence). In nucleotides, the CDR3 is TGCAGTGCCCGTGCCCAGGCCCACTATGGCTACACCTTC. Translating gives CSARAQAHYGYTF.

The rearrangement joins TRBV18 to TRBJ2-7, with D possibly being TRBD1 or TRBD2 (5 bases each). Germline CDR1 is KGHSH and CDR2 is LQKENI. V lost 3 bases and J lost 3, with 15 bases in between. CDR3 length: 15 residues. The CDR3 region has the DNA TGTGCCAGCTCACCCCCCGGGACGACCAACTACGAGCAGTACTTC. Residues: CASSPPGTTNYEQYF.

The rearrangement joins TRBV20-1 to TRBJ2-1, with 14 bases that match TRBD2. The CDR3 consists of 14 residues. Germline trimming cut 6 bases from V and 8 bases from J; bases unmatched to any gene: 6. Germline CDR1 is DFQATT and CDR2 is SNEGSKA (reference sequence). The CDR3 DNA follows: TGCAGTGCCCCGGGGACTAGCGGGAGTTATGAGCAGTTCTTC. This translates into CSAPGTSGSYEQFF.

The J gene is TRBJ1-1, the V gene TRBV5-4; 10 bases map to TRBD1. Germline values: CDR1 SGHNT, CDR2 YYREEE (reference sequence). The CDR3 has 16 amino acids. Germline trimming cut 3 bases from V and 0 bases from J; bases unmatched to any gene: 5. CDR3 amino acids: CASSSGQGHLNTEAFF. In DNA form, the CDR3 reads TGTGCCAGCAGCTCGGGACAGGGGCACCTGAACACTGAAGCTTTCTTT.

V usage is TRBV11-2 and J usage is TRBJ2-1, with no clear D. CDR3 size: 14 residues. Trimming took off 4 bases at V and 5 bases at J, with 12 bases between the two ends. In germline, CDR1 is SGHAT, CDR2 FQNNGV. Written as DNA, the CDR3 is TGTGCCAGCAGCTCCGTACGTGGTAACAATGAGCAGTTCTTC. Translated: CASSSVRGNNEQFF. The variable domain in full, completed from reference TRBV11-2 and TRBJ2-1, reads EAGVAQSPRYKIIEKRQSVAFWCNPISGHATLYWYQQILGQGPKLLIQFQNNGVVDDSQLPKDRFSAERLKGVDSTLKIQPAKLEDSAVYLCASSSVRGNNEQFFGPGTRLTVL.

This clonotype was seen more than once but under ten times. The chain has TRBV19 and TRBJ1-2, with D possibly being TRBD1 (5 bases). Trimming cost V 5 bases and J 10 bases, with 14 bases left between them. The CDR3 runs to 12 residues. The germline V gene encodes CDR1 LNHDA and CDR2 SQIVND (reference sequence). CDR3 loop: CASSLGTDVYTF. The CDR3 bases are TGTGCCAGTAGTCTCGGGACGGATGTCTACACCTTC.

The chain uses TRBV15 and TRBJ2-5, with 15 bases fitting TRBD2. The CDR3 has 18 residues. CDR1 and CDR2 (germline): LNHNV, YYDKDF (reference sequence). V trimming: 0 bases; J trimming: 4 bases; junction bases outside the gene matches: 6. The CDR3 sequence: CATSRDGTSGRLGETQYF. The CDR3 DNA sequence: TGTGCCACCAGCAGAGACGGGACTAGCGGGAGGTTAGGAGAGACCCAGTACTTC.

This clonotype was seen only a few times. This chain joins TRBV12-3 or TRBV12-4 and TRBJ2-4; the match to TRBD1 covers 7 bases. V shed 3 bases, J shed 7 bases, and the junction held 6 bases outside the gene matches. This CDR3 has 14 residues. Here the CDR3 DNA reads TGTGCCAGCAGTTTGAGACAGGGTGGGAACATTCAGTACTTC. Protein: CASSLRQGGNIQYF.

This chain joins TRBV5-1 and TRBJ2-7, with D possibly matching TRBD1 (6 bases). Germline-derived CDR1 and CDR2 are SGHRS and YFSETQ. The V end lost 4 bases, the J end lost 2 bases, and 10 bases lay between the germline ends. CDR3 length: 13 amino acids. The CDR3: CASSPDSTYEQYF. The CDR3 nucleotides read TGCGCCAGCAGCCCGGACAGTACCTACGAGCAGTACTTC.

CDR3 sequence: CSTGLAGTGELFF. The CDR3 nucleotides are TGCAGCACGGGACTAGCGGGCACCGGGGAGCTGTTTTTT. The chain uses TRBV29-1 and TRBJ2-2; 12 nucleotides line up with TRBD2. The CDR3 is 13 amino acids. Germline V gives CDR1 SQVTM, CDR2 ANQGSEA. Unmatched junction bases numbered 2, after V lost 8 bases and J lost 4 bases.

This rearrangement joins TRBV2 to TRBJ1-4; 9 bases agree with TRBD1. The trim removed 7 bases at V and 8 bases at J, leaving 8 bases unmatched. The CDR3 runs to 14 residues. Per germline, CDR1 SNHLY and CDR2 FYNNEI. CDR3 amino acids: CASTGGQGREKLFF. DNA of the CDR3: TGTGCCAGCACTGGGGGACAGGGTCGAGAAAAACTGTTTTTT.

The chain is built from TRBV28 and TRBJ2-5, with unresolved D. From germline, CDR1 is MDHEN and CDR2 SYDVKM. The CDR3 length is 14 residues. The germline V and J ends were trimmed by 4 bases and 4 bases, with 13 bases remaining between them. Here the CDR3 reads CASSSPDTGETQYF. CDR3 nucleotide sequence: TGTGCCAGCAGTTCCCCCGACACGGGAGAGACCCAGTACTTC.

This chain joins TRBV7-9 and TRBJ2-3; weak D call: TRBD1 (7 bases). CDR1 and CDR2 from the germline V gene are SEHNR and FQNEAQ (reference sequence). With 0 bases removed from V and 5 bases from J, the gap between germline ends came to 21 bases. The CDR3 length is 18 residues. CDR3 in amino acids: CASSLAFAGQRAGDTQYF. In DNA form, the CDR3 reads TGTGCCAGCAGCTTAGCGTTCGCGGGACAGAGAGCAGGAGATACGCAGTATTTT.

The V call is TRBV20-1, the J call TRBJ2-5; 10 bases match TRBD1. From germline, CDR1 is DFQATT and CDR2 SNEGSKA (reference sequence). The V and J ends lost 6 bases and 5 bases, in that order; junction bases with no gene match: 12. This CDR3 is built from 15 residues. CDR3 sequence (DNA): TGCAGTGCCCCAACCGGGACAGGGGATCCGGAGACCCAGTACTTC. It is translated as CSAPTGTGDPETQYF.

This clonotype was seen at least ten times. The chain is built from TRBV5-1 and TRBJ2-3; 7 bases line up with TRBD1. Germline assignment: CDR1 SGHRS and CDR2 YFSETQ. Losses at the gene ends were 4 bases for V and 6 bases for J; bases not matched to a gene: 8. The CDR3 runs 14 residues. CDR3 protein: CASSLQGNSDTQYF. The CDR3 DNA reads TGCGCCAGCAGCCTACAGGGGAATTCGGATACGCAGTATTTT.

This clonotype was detected ten times or more. The V gene is TRBV20-1, the J gene TRBJ2-4; D not certain. The CDR3 contains 14 residues. V was clipped by 2 bases and J by 2 bases, with 10 bases between them. Germline loops: CDR1 DFQATT, CDR2 SNEGSKA (reference sequence). CDR3 loop: CSARQGGTKNIQYF. In DNA, the CDR3 is TGCAGTGCTAGACAAGGTGGGACCAAAAACATTCAGTACTTC.

This clonotype was picked up a small number of times. The chain is built from TRBV12-3 or TRBV12-4 and TRBJ2-1; 11 bases are a match to TRBD2. Losses at the gene ends were 1 base for V and 9 bases for J; bases not matched to a gene: 8. The CDR3 runs 16 residues. CDR3 region: CASSLVSSGRSGEQFF. CDR3 bases: TGTGCCAGCAGTTTAGTCTCTAGCGGGAGGTCTGGTGAGCAGTTCTTC.

This clonotype was observed many times. This chain connects TRBV10-3 to TRBJ2-3; 7 bases are a match to TRBD1. Unmatched junction bases numbered 8, after V lost 6 bases and J lost 2 bases. The germline CDR1 and CDR2 sequences are ENHRY and SYGVKD. The CDR3 consists of 15 residues. As DNA, the CDR3 is TGTGCCATCAGGATGGGACAGATTAACACAGATACGCAGTATTTT. Protein sequence: CAIRMGQINTDTQYF.

The DNA of the CDR3 is TGCAGCCCAATTATTCCCCCTTCCTACAATGAGCAGTTCTTC. It translates to CSPIIPPSYNEQFF. The chain couples TRBV20-1 to TRBJ2-1; no firm D call. Germline-derived CDR1 and CDR2 are DFQATT and SNEGSKA (reference sequence). This CDR3 has 14 residues.

Many counts were recorded for this clonotype. The V call is TRBV7-2, the J call TRBJ1-1; D call uncertain. V lost 5 bases to trimming and J lost 4 bases, with 14 bases between them. Germline loops: CDR1 SGHTA, CDR2 FQGNSA. This CDR3 contains 14 residues. Here the CDR3 DNA reads TGTGCCAGCAGCCCTCTCATAGACGCCACTGAAGCTTTCTTT. Protein: CASSPLIDATEAFF.

This clonotype was counted ten times or more. The chain is built from TRBV29-1 and TRBJ2-5; D is possibly TRBD1 (6 bases). This CDR3 is 11 amino acids long. V gave up 7 bases and J gave up 7 bases, with 13 bases separating them. CDR1 SQVTM and CDR2 ANQGSEA come from the germline V gene. CDR3 sequence (DNA): TGCAGCGGCCGGGACACAGGGACCCAGTACTTC. Encoded protein: CSGRDTGTQYF.

This clonotype came up a few times. The J gene is TRBJ1-2, the V gene TRBV28; weak D call: TRBD1 (5 bases). Germline loops: CDR1 MDHEN, CDR2 SYDVKM. Trimming removed 9 bases at V and 4 bases at J, with 15 bases between. The CDR3 totals 13 residues. CDR3 DNA: TGTGCCAGTTGGGTGCAGGGAAGCTATGGCTACACCTTC. It is translated as CASWVQGSYGYTF.

This clonotype has a handful of counts. The rearrangement uses TRBV9 and TRBJ1-6, with TRBD1 identical over 8 bases. From germline, CDR1 is SGDLS and CDR2 YYNGEE. The V and J ends lost 8 bases and 9 bases, in that order; junction bases with no gene match: 7. The CDR3 has 13 residues. CDR3 residues: CASGQGLGSPLHF. CDR3 nucleotide sequence: TGTGCCAGTGGACAGGGCCTAGGTTCACCCCTCCACTTT.

This clonotype was recorded a few times. V usage is TRBV7-3 and J usage is TRBJ2-2; tentatively, D is TRBD2 (6 bases). Germline CDR1 reads SGHTA; CDR2 reads FQGTGA. The CDR3 is 15 residues long. V shed 1 base and J shed 7 bases, with 13 bases lying between them. In DNA form, the CDR3 reads TGTGCCAGCAGCTTAAGGTTGGCGGGAAGCGGGGAGCTGTTTTTT. This translates into CASSLRLAGSGELFF.